These 15 T cell receptor beta chains were sequenced from one sample in a study of B cell selection in AIRE deficiency. Sequenced by immunoSEQ multiplex PCR; TCRdb stores in-frame clones only, minus some. In the table there are approximately 14,000 clones, about 93% of which are singletons. Sorted regulatory T cells were CD4-positive, CD25-high and CD127-low or negative. Sequences were obtained from Tregs sorted from PBMCs. The receptors shown here come from a human donor with AIRE deficiency.

The chain is built from TRBV19 and TRBJ1-3; the D is unclear. V gave up 2 bases and J gave up 4 bases, with 12 bases separating them. From germline, CDR1 is LNHDA and CDR2 SQIVND (reference sequence). This CDR3 has 15 amino acids. This CDR3 is CASSISETRGNTIYF. The DNA for the CDR3 is TGTGCCAGTAGTATATCCGAGACAAGAGGAAACACCATATATTTT.

The rearrangement links TRBV27 to TRBJ2-1; TRBD2 aligns across 14 bases. After removal of 3 bases from V and 2 bases from J, the junction contained 3 bases not matched to a gene. Germline V gives CDR1 MNHEY, CDR2 SMNVEV (reference sequence). CDR3 length: 17 residues. This CDR3 is CASSFGTSGSTYNEQFF. The CDR3 nucleotides are TGTGCCAGCAGTTTCGGGACTAGCGGGAGTACCTACAATGAGCAGTTCTTC.

The J gene is TRBJ2-3, the V gene TRBV7-8; tentative D call: TRBD2 (5 bases). V gave up 2 bases and J gave up 2 bases, with 8 bases separating them. The germline V gene encodes CDR1 SGHVS and CDR2 FQNEAQ. The CDR3 is made up of 14 amino acids. CDR3 loop: CASSLTGNTDTQYF. The CDR3 DNA follows: TGTGCCAGCAGCTTAACCGGGAACACAGATACGCAGTATTTT.

The rearrangement uses TRBV5-1 and TRBJ2-6, with D possibly being TRBD1 (5 bases). CDR1 is SGHRS and CDR2 is YFSETQ in the germline V gene. Trimming cost V 4 bases and J 0 bases, with 8 bases left between them. The CDR3 has 15 amino acids. CDR3 nucleotides: TGCGCCAGCAGCCCAGGGATCTCTGGGGCCAACGTCCTGACTTTC. The encoded protein is CASSPGISGANVLTF.

The chain joins TRBV19 to TRBJ1-2, with D hard to call. From germline, CDR1 is LNHDA and CDR2 SQIVND (reference sequence). The CDR3 runs 18 residues. V dropped 8 bases and J dropped 0 bases, with 25 bases sitting between them. The CDR3 DNA follows: TGTGCCAGTGAGAGAGGGTTCGGCAAGGCTGCGCCTAACTATGGCTACACCTTC. It specifies CASERGFGKAAPNYGYTF.

The chain has TRBV7-3 and TRBJ2-3; D is uncertain. V was cut by 7 bases and J by 0 bases, with 11 bases left in between. This CDR3 has 14 amino acids. CDR1 is SGHTA and CDR2 is FQGTGA in the germline V gene. The CDR3 region has the DNA TGTGCCAGCACTCCCGGTCCTAGCACAGATACGCAGTATTTT. Amino acid sequence: CASTPGPSTDTQYF.

This clone showed up just once. The V and J genes are TRBV21-1 and TRBJ1-1. TRBV21-1 is a recognized pseudogene. CDR3 length: 14 amino acids. Here the CDR3 DNA reads TGTGCCAGCAGCAAAGGGCGGGACAACACTGAAGCTTTCTTT. Protein sequence: CASSKGRDNTEAFF.

The chain is built from TRBV19 and TRBJ1-3; possible D gene TRBD1, 6 bases. V was clipped by 9 bases and J by 4 bases, with 16 bases between them. CDR3 length: 14 amino acids. The germline V gene encodes CDR1 LNHDA and CDR2 SQIVND (reference sequence). DNA for the CDR3: TGTGCCAGCCTACAGGGAGGAAGCGGAAACACCATATATTTT. Translated: CASLQGGSGNTIYF.

CDR3 protein: CASSPVLAGAPTEQYF. In nucleotides, the CDR3 is TGTGCCAGCTCACCGGTCCTAGCGGGAGCCCCCACCGAGCAGTACTTC. The chain is built from TRBV18 and TRBJ2-7; 10 bases are a match to TRBD2. Germline CDR1 KGHSH, CDR2 LQKENI. CDR3 length: 16 residues. J lost 6 bases, V lost 3 bases, and 11 bases had no gene match.

The chain recombines TRBV7-9 with TRBJ2-7; 11 nucleotides agree with TRBD2. The V segment lost 4 bases and the J segment 2 bases; nucleotides outside the gene matches: 10. Germline V gene sequence: CDR1 SEHNR, CDR2 FQNEAQ (reference sequence). This CDR3 has 17 amino acids. The CDR3 DNA follows: TGTGCCAGCAGCTCCTGGCCTAGCGGGAGGTCGACCTACGAGCAGTACTTC. The encoded protein is CASSSWPSGRSTYEQYF.

This clone was detected only once. The chain uses TRBV28 and TRBJ2-7; a possible D gene is TRBD2 (5 bases). Germline-derived CDR1 and CDR2 are MDHEN and SYDVKM. The V and J ends lost 6 bases and 1 base respectively, with 19 bases between them. This CDR3 region has 16 residues. CDR3 sequence reads: CASSLLSADFSYEQYF. CDR3 DNA sequence: TGTGCCAGCAGCCTCCTTAGCGCGGATTTTTCCTACGAGCAGTACTTC. Full variable domain (remainder filled in from reference TRBV28 and TRBJ2-7): DVKVTQSSRYLVKRTGEKVFLECVQDMDHENMFWYRQDPGLGLRLIYFSYDVKMKEKGDIPEGYSVSREKKERFSLILESASTNQTSMYLCASSLLSADFSYEQYFGPGTRLTVT.

The chain couples TRBV9 to TRBJ2-7; 8 bases align to TRBD2. The CDR3 consists of 18 residues. V gave up 4 bases and J gave up 3 bases; unmatched junction bases: 18. Germline CDR1 reads SGDLS; CDR2 reads YYNGEE. Here the CDR3 reads CASSPGTGGPFVHYEQYF. For the CDR3, the DNA is TGTGCCAGCAGCCCGGGGACGGGAGGGCCCTTCGTTCACTACGAGCAGTACTTC.

This clone was counted once. The V call is TRBV7-8, the J call TRBJ1-6; TRBD1 might be the D (5 bases). The CDR3 is made up of 19 amino acids. Looked up from germline, CDR1 is SGHVS and CDR2 is FQNEAQ. The V end lost 1 base, the J end lost 9 bases, and 25 bases lay between the germline ends. The CDR3 DNA reads TGTGCCAGCAGCTTAGGGATAAGGGGAGGTAACTTCGGGAGTTCACCCCTCCACTTT. Translated, it gives CASSLGIRGGNFGSSPLHF. Looking up the rest from reference TRBV7-8 and TRBJ1-6 gives the full variable domain: GAGVSQSPRYKVAKRGQDVALRCDPISGHVSLFWYQQALGQGPEFLTYFQNEAQLDKSGLPSDRFFAERPEGSVSTLKIQRTQQEDSAVYLCASSLGIRGGNFGSSPLHFGNGTRLTVT.

The chain recombines TRBV10-3 with TRBJ2-7; no reliable D call. Germline V gene data show CDR1 as ENHRY and CDR2 as SYGVKD. This CDR3 comprises 13 residues. V lost 4 bases to trimming and J lost 0 bases, with 7 bases between them. The CDR3 region is CAISGAPSYEQYF. In DNA, the CDR3 is TGTGCCATCAGTGGCGCCCCCTCCTACGAGCAGTACTTC.

The chain combines TRBV6-6 with TRBJ2-7; either TRBD1 or TRBD2 may fit D (5 bases each). The CDR3 totals 15 residues. CDR1 is MNHNY, CDR2 SVGAGI, per germline (reference sequence). Trimming removed 2 bases from V and 7 bases from J, with 18 bases in between. The CDR3 bases are TGTGCCAGCAGTTACCCGAAAGGGACGGGTTTAGAGCAGTACTTC. It codes for CASSYPKGTGLEQYF.